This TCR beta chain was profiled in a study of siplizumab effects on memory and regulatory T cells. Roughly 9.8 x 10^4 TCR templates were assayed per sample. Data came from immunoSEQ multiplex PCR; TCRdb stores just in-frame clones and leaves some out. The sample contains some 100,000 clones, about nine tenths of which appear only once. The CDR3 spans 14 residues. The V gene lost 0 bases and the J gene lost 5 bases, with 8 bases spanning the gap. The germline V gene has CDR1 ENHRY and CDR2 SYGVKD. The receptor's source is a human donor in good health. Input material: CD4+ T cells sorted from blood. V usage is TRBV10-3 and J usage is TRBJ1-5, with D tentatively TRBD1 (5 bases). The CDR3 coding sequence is TGTGCCATCAGTGAGTCGACGGGGGATCAGCCCCAGCATTTT. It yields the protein CAISESTGDQPQHF.